This paragraph covers one T cell receptor (beta chain) sequence. The data originate from a study of blood T cell repertoires in COVID-19. Overall study context: Whether acute or convalescent, the COVID-19 samples came from the United States, Italy and Spain.

Assay: immunoSEQ multiplex PCR; the TCRdb copy retains only in-frame clones and omits some. The sample has 100,000 to 150,000 clones; roughly 80% are singletons. CDR3 length equals 14 residues. Germline assignment: CDR1 SGHRS and CDR2 YFSETQ. J was trimmed by 0 bases and V by 3 bases; bases with no gene match: 1. The clonotype originates from a human donor in a cohort sampled during active COVID-19. The rearrangement uses TRBV5-1 and TRBJ1-1; TRBD1 matches 8 bases. Source material: peripheral blood. The CDR3 nucleotides read TGCGCCAGCAGCTCGACAGGGGTGAACACTGAAGCTTTCTTT. This translates into CASSSTGVNTEAFF.